The rows below give T cell receptor beta chains drawn from one sample of a study of cytomegalovirus exposure and HLA in healthy donors. Using immunoSEQ multiplex PCR, the repertoire was profiled, and TCRdb retains in-frame clones only, with some absent. The sample includes around 180,000 clones, about 82% of them seen just once. The sequencing input was PBMCs. These receptors all come from a woman between 18 and 29 years old in good health and CMV-seronegative. Both conserved end residues are part of each CDR3. Each record gives: J gene, V gene, clone size, D gene, CDR3 protein, CDR3 DNA. D genes are given only for firm matches. Only part of the rows carry a size: once, few, many, or a class if the clone is expanded.

J gene: TRBJ2-7
V gene: TRBV29-1
clone size: NA
D gene: TRBD1
CDR3 protein: CSVAPKYGQGAWEQYF
CDR3 DNA: TGCAGCGTTGCACCAAAATATGGACAGGGGGCGTGGGAGCAGTACTTC

J gene: TRBJ2-7
V gene: TRBV6-5
clone size: NA
D gene: NA
CDR3 protein: CASNGRGGSYEQYF
CDR3 DNA: TGTGCCAGCAATGGCAGAGGGGGATCCTACGAGCAGTACTTC

J gene: TRBJ2-2
V gene: TRBV9
clone size: NA
D gene: NA
CDR3 protein: CASSVDSNTGELFF
CDR3 DNA: TGTGCCAGCAGCGTAGACTCGAACACCGGGGAGCTGTTTTTT

J gene: TRBJ2-5
V gene: TRBV6-1
clone size: NA
D gene: TRBD2
CDR3 protein: CASSAISSGSGQETQYF
CDR3 DNA: TGTGCCAGCAGTGCAATTAGTAGCGGGAGTGGGCAAGAGACCCAGTACTTC

J gene: TRBJ2-7
V gene: TRBV4-1
clone size: NA
D gene: NA
CDR3 protein: CASSPDNSRLGEQYF
CDR3 DNA: TGCGCCAGCAGCCCAGACAACTCGAGGCTAGGCGAGCAGTACTTC

J gene: TRBJ1-5
V gene: TRBV19
clone size: NA
D gene: NA
CDR3 protein: CASRAGGVNSNQPQHF
CDR3 DNA: TGTGCCAGTAGGGCTGGGGGGGTAAATAGCAATCAGCCCCAGCATTTT

J gene: TRBJ2-5
V gene: TRBV5-4
clone size: NA
D gene: TRBD1
CDR3 protein: CASSSEQGFPQYF
CDR3 DNA: TGTGCCAGCTCATCCGAACAGGGGTTCCCCCAGTACTTC

J gene: TRBJ1-2
V gene: TRBV19
clone size: once
D gene: NA
CDR3 protein: CASSTLYYGYTF
CDR3 DNA: TGTGCCAGTAGTACCCTATACTATGGCTACACCTTC

J gene: TRBJ2-1
V gene: TRBV2
clone size: once
D gene: TRBD1
CDR3 protein: CAGARQGGYNEQFF
CDR3 DNA: TGTGCCGGCGCCAGACAGGGGGGCTACAATGAGCAGTTCTTC

J gene: TRBJ2-3
V gene: TRBV5-1
clone size: NA
D gene: NA
CDR3 protein: CASSPEAPDTQYF
CDR3 DNA: TGCGCCAGCAGCCCCGAGGCGCCGGATACGCAGTATTTT

J gene: TRBJ2-7
V gene: TRBV5-1
clone size: once
D gene: TRBD2
CDR3 protein: CASSLFTGGNYEQYF
CDR3 DNA: TGCGCCAGCAGCTTGTTCACGGGGGGAAACTACGAGCAGTACTTC

J gene: TRBJ1-3
V gene: TRBV4-1
clone size: NA
D gene: NA
CDR3 protein: CASSQTEDSSSGNTIYF
CDR3 DNA: TGCGCCAGCAGCCAGACGGAGGACAGCTCCTCTGGAAACACCATATATTTT

J gene: TRBJ1-5
V gene: TRBV19
clone size: NA
D gene: NA
CDR3 protein: CASSISSWTGQPQHF
CDR3 DNA: TGTGCCAGTAGTATAAGTAGTTGGACGGGGCAGCCCCAGCATTTT

J gene: TRBJ2-2
V gene: TRBV29-1
clone size: once
D gene: NA
CDR3 protein: CSVLLRGRTGELFF
CDR3 DNA: TGCAGCGTTCTCCTCAGGGGCCGGACCGGGGAGCTGTTTTTT

J gene: TRBJ2-7
V gene: TRBV25-1
clone size: NA
D gene: NA
CDR3 protein: CASSRSSYEQYF
CDR3 DNA: TGTGCCAGCAGTCGGAGCTCCTACGAGCAGTACTTC

J gene: TRBJ2-3
V gene: TRBV2
clone size: NA
D gene: TRBD1
CDR3 protein: CASSEGQGASIMNTQYF
CDR3 DNA: TGTGCCAGCAGTGAGGGACAGGGGGCGTCTATCATGAATACGCAGTATTTT

J gene: TRBJ2-1
V gene: TRBV11-2
clone size: NA
D gene: NA
CDR3 protein: CASSSLGGRGVYNEQFF
CDR3 DNA: TGTGCCAGCAGCTCCCTAGGGGGGAGGGGAGTATACAATGAGCAGTTCTTC

J gene: TRBJ1-1
V gene: TRBV25-1
clone size: NA
D gene: NA
CDR3 protein: CASSEYIPGNTEAFF
CDR3 DNA: TGTGCCAGCAGTGAATATATCCCGGGGAACACTGAAGCTTTCTTT

J gene: TRBJ2-3
V gene: TRBV10-3
clone size: NA
D gene: TRBD2
CDR3 protein: CAISNSKPSGGGDTQYF
CDR3 DNA: TGTGCCATCAGCAATTCCAAACCTAGCGGGGGAGGAGATACGCAGTATTTT